The 10 T cell receptor beta chains below were found in one sample sequenced in a study of T cell clonotyping in hematopoietic cell transplantation. Repertoires were generated with immunoSEQ multiplex PCR, while TCRdb's copy carries only in-frame clones and drops some. The table includes some 27,000 clones, 82% detected once. Time point meaning: recipient sample about 28 days before transplant, after cytoreduction. Source: peripheral blood mononuclear cells, taken before stem cell transplant. These receptors all stem from a man aged 35 to 55 with acute myeloid leukemia. Some clones in this sample may be carry-over from other donors' samples.

The chain combines TRBV21-1 with TRBJ1-4. TRBV21-1 is given as a pseudogene. The length of the CDR3 is 15 residues. CDR3 region: CASSKGTGRGEKLFF. The CDR3 DNA reads TGTGCCAGCAGCAAAGGTACGGGGAGGGGTGAAAAACTGTTTTTT.

V is TRBV29-1 and J is TRBJ1-1; the D is unclear. The CDR3 extends over 14 amino acids. Germline assignment: CDR1 SQVTM and CDR2 ANQGSEA. Between the trimmed V and J ends, which lost 7 bases and 1 base, there was a span of 16 bases. Here the CDR3 DNA reads TGCAGCGGAAGATCACGAAGAGAGAACACTGAAGCTTTCTTT. Translation gives CSGRSRRENTEAFF. The full variable domain, its missing parts supplied by reference TRBV29-1 and TRBJ1-1, is SAVISQKPSRDICQRGTSLTIQCQVDSQVTMMFWYRQQPGQSLTLIATANQGSEATYESGFVIDKFPISRPNLTFSTLTVSNMSPEDSSIYLCSGRSRRENTEAFFGQGTRLTVV.

The V gene is TRBV4-1, the J gene TRBJ2-3; no clear D. The germline V gene has CDR1 MGHRA and CDR2 YSYEKL. V dropped 6 bases and J dropped 1 base, with 8 bases sitting between them. The length of the CDR3 is 13 residues. The CDR3 DNA is TGCGCCAGCAGTCGAAGCGGCACAGATACGCAGTATTTT. Translated: CASSRSGTDTQYF.

This clone is a singleton in its sample. The V gene is TRBV5-1, the J gene TRBJ2-1; D unclear. The germline CDR1 and CDR2 sequences are SGHRS and YFSETQ. This CDR3 spans 11 amino acids. Trimming took off 2 bases at V and 9 bases at J, with 6 bases between the two ends. The CDR3 reads CASSFSFEQFF. The CDR3 nucleotides are TGCGCCAGCAGCTTTTCCTTTGAGCAGTTCTTC.

The chain is built from TRBV25-1 and TRBJ1-1; D not certain. Looked up from germline, CDR1 is MGHDK and CDR2 is SYGVNS. V was trimmed by 3 bases and J by 0 bases, leaving 8 bases between them. There are 14 residues in the CDR3. CDR3 region: CASSDLRLNTEAFF. The CDR3 nucleotides are TGTGCCAGCAGTGATTTACGGTTGAACACTGAAGCTTTCTTT.

The chain joins TRBV28 to TRBJ1-2, with TRBD1 identical over 9 bases. There are 14 residues in the CDR3. Germline V lookup: CDR1 MDHEN, CDR2 SYDVKM. Trimming cost V 4 bases and J 7 bases; bases outside gene matches: 7. This CDR3 is CASSSADRGGGYTF. CDR3 in DNA: TGTGCCAGCAGTTCAGCGGACAGGGGAGGTGGCTACACCTTC.

The V gene is TRBV4-2, the J gene TRBJ2-2; 7 bases line up with TRBD2. V shed 3 bases, J shed 6 bases, and the junction held 10 bases outside the gene matches. Germline CDR1 is LGHNA and CDR2 is YNFKEQ. This CDR3 has 16 amino acids. CDR3 bases: TGTGCCAGCAGCCAGGTTGGGGGGGGAAGGGCCGGGGAGCTGTTTTTT. It codes for CASSQVGGGRAGELFF.

The chain recombines TRBV6-5 with TRBJ1-6; D perhaps matches TRBD1 (5 bases). Per the germline V gene, CDR1 is MNHEY and CDR2 is SVGAGI. The V and J ends lost 5 bases and 6 bases respectively, with 11 bases between them. The CDR3 contains 14 residues. CDR3 nucleotides: TGTGCCAGCAGTGACGCGGGGGGTAATTCACCCCTCCACTTT. This encodes CASSDAGGNSPLHF.

In its sample, this clone was seen a few times. The V call is TRBV5-1, the J call TRBJ2-1; D unresolved. CDR1 and CDR2 (germline): SGHRS, YFSETQ. Deletions cut 5 bases from V and 10 bases from J, with 16 bases between. This CDR3 contains 13 residues. In DNA, the CDR3 is TGCGCCAGCAGTTCTCTAGGAGATTTAGAGCAGTTCTTC. Its protein product is CASSSLGDLEQFF.

The rearrangement uses TRBV27 and TRBJ2-3; TRBD2 aligns across 8 bases. The CDR3 runs to 17 residues. With V trimmed by 6 bases and J by 3 bases, 14 bases remained unmatched. Germline CDR1 reads MNHEY; CDR2 reads SMNVEV (reference sequence). CDR3 loop: CASRRVKTGGATDTQYF. The CDR3 DNA reads as TGTGCCAGCAGAAGGGTTAAGACGGGGGGGGCTACAGATACGCAGTATTTT.